A selection of T cell receptor beta chains follows, all from one sample in a study of type 1 regulatory T cells. No cognate antigen is known for these TCRs. TCRdb redid the calling of the reads with MiXCR, one entry per CDR3 protein. Of under 85,000 distinct CDR3 sequences in the sample, roughly half were seen once. Sequencing was performed on cultured non-Tr1 T cells, either the whole culture or a sorted T cell fraction (not recorded which). The source of these receptors is a human donor in good health. Both conserved end residues are part of each CDR3. D genes are given only for firm matches. Clone size is stated in some rows and not others, as once, few, many or a class when expanded.

>NA|once|TRBJ1-2|TRBV10-2
CASKGGGPYGYTF
TGCGCCAGCAAGGGGGGGGGTCCCTATGGCTACACCTTC
>NA|NA|TRBJ1-1|TRBV2
CASSEQGMNTEAFF
TGTGCCAGCAGTGAACAGGGGATGAACACTGAAGCTTTCTTT
>TRBD1|NA|TRBJ2-3|TRBV5-1
CATRPGQGTDTQYF
TGCGCCACGCGACCGGGACAGGGAACAGATACGCAGTATTTT
>TRBD1|NA|TRBJ1-1|TRBV10-3
CAISTGTGNTEAFF
TGTGCCATCAGCACCGGGACAGGTAACACTGAAGCTTTCTTT
>TRBD2|NA|TRBJ2-4|TRBV6-5
CASSFGLAVAKNIQYF
TGTGCCAGCAGTTTTGGACTAGCGGTAGCCAAAAACATTCAGTACTTC
>NA|few|TRBJ2-5|TRBV20-1
CSAEQETQYF
TGCAGTGCTGAACAAGAGACCCAGTACTTC
>TRBD1|NA|TRBJ1-4|TRBV7-9
CASSSPGQGNEKLFF
TGTGCCAGCAGCTCCCCGGGACAGGGGAATGAAAAACTGTTTTTT
>TRBD2|NA|TRBJ2-1|TRBV5-1
CASSPSGGGFNEQFF
TGCGCCAGCAGCCCGAGCGGGGGGGGCTTTAATGAGCAGTTCTTC
>TRBD2|NA|TRBJ2-3|TRBV15
CATSRDAGGYRYF
TGTGCCACCAGCAGAGATGCGGGGGGTTACAGGTATTTT
>NA|NA|TRBJ2-2|TRBV20-1
CSARRRVNTGELFF
TGCAGTGCTAGGCGCCGGGTGAACACCGGGGAGCTGTTTTTT
>TRBD1|NA|TRBJ2-7|TRBV20-1
CSAIRDRGPYEQYF
TGCAGTGCTATAAGGGACAGGGGGCCTTACGAGCAGTACTTC
>NA|NA|TRBJ1-2|TRBV11-2
CASSLDLRNGYTF
TGTGCCAGCAGCTTAGATCTTAGGAACGGCTACACCTTC
>NA|NA|TRBJ2-2|TRBV5-1
CASSLAVGVDTGELFF
TGCGCCAGCAGCTTGGCGGTAGGGGTAGACACCGGGGAGCTGTTTTTT
>NA|NA|TRBJ1-4|TRBV4-1
CASSQETFFREEKLFF
TGCGCCAGCAGCCAAGAGACTTTTTTCCGAGAAGAAAAACTGTTTTTT
>NA|NA|TRBJ1-2|TRBV6-5
CASRTAGYNYGYTF
TGTGCCAGTAGAACCGCCGGCTATAACTATGGCTACACCTTC
>TRBD2|few|TRBJ2-1|TRBV7-6
CASSLGPAGGLNEQFF
TGTGCCAGCAGCTTAGGCCCAGCGGGGGGATTAAATGAGCAGTTCTTC
>NA|NA|TRBJ1-2|TRBV6-6
CASSYALGPARDYGYTF
TGTGCCAGCAGTTACGCCTTGGGCCCGGCCCGGGACTATGGCTACACCTTC
>TRBD1|few|TRBJ1-2|TRBV5-1
CASSYGQGKGYTF
TGCGCCAGCAGTTATGGACAGGGGAAGGGCTACACCTTC
>TRBD2|NA|TRBJ2-1|TRBV7-3
CASSPGAGGPDEQFF
TGTGCCAGCAGCCCCGGCGCGGGGGGGCCTGATGAGCAGTTCTTC
>NA|NA|TRBJ1-1|TRBV3-1
CASSFRTATEAFF
TGTGCCAGCAGCTTCCGGACAGCCACTGAAGCTTTCTTT
>NA|NA|TRBJ2-5|TRBV5-1
CASSSGRGQETQYF
TGCGCCAGCAGCTCGGGTCGGGGCCAAGAGACCCAGTACTTC
>NA|few|TRBJ2-2|TRBV20-1
CSAASLVTGELFF
TGCAGTGCCGCCTCCTTAGTGACCGGGGAGCTGTTTTTT
>TRBD1|few|TRBJ2-5|TRBV19
CASSIGQGGGQYF
TGTGCCAGTAGTATTGGACAGGGCGGAGGCCAGTACTTC
>TRBD1|NA|TRBJ1-5|TRBV20-1
CSASDRVFGNQPQHF
TGCAGTGCAAGTGACAGGGTATTTGGCAATCAGCCCCAGCATTTT
>TRBD2|NA|TRBJ2-3|TRBV20-1
CSATPLAGGPVTDTQYF
TGCAGTGCTACCCCCTTAGCGGGGGGGCCTGTCACAGATACGCAGTATTTT
>NA|NA|TRBJ1-2|TRBV5-1
CASSLDFGGYTF
TGCGCCAGCAGCTTGGATTTTGGGGGCTACACCTTC
>NA|NA|TRBJ2-5|TRBV7-9
CASSLGDTSQETQYF
TGTGCCAGCAGCTTAGGGGACACCTCACAAGAGACCCAGTACTTC
>NA|NA|TRBJ2-1|TRBV12-3/TRBV12-4
CASSRIIDEQFF
TGTGCCAGCAGTCGGATCATAGATGAGCAGTTCTTC
>NA|few|TRBJ1-5|TRBV24-1
CATSGAPWQPQHF
TGTGCCACCAGTGGGGCGCCATGGCAGCCCCAGCATTTT
>NA|NA|TRBJ1-1|TRBV2
CASSWTESNTEAFF
TGTGCCAGCAGCTGGACAGAGTCGAACACTGAAGCTTTCTTT
>NA|NA|TRBJ2-7|TRBV19
CASSTYHRDSQYF
TGTGCCAGTAGTACATACCACCGGGACTCTCAGTACTTC
>NA|NA|TRBJ2-2|TRBV2
CASSEVRNTGELFF
TGTGCCAGCAGTGAGGTCAGAAACACCGGGGAGCTGTTTTTT
>NA|few|TRBJ1-4|TRBV18
CASSPKGVEKLFF
TGTGCCAGCTCACCTAAGGGAGTGGAAAAACTGTTTTTT
>TRBD2|few|TRBJ2-1|TRBV7-2
CASSWTSGGGNEQFF
TGTGCCAGCAGTTGGACTAGCGGGGGGGGCAATGAGCAGTTCTTC
>TRBD1|NA|TRBJ2-2|TRBV6-5
CASGRDRGSGELFF
TGTGCCAGCGGCCGGGACAGGGGTTCCGGGGAGCTGTTTTTT
>NA|NA|TRBJ2-7|TRBV9
CASTFGEQYF
TGTGCCAGCACATTCGGCGAGCAGTACTTC
>NA|NA|TRBJ2-7|TRBV5-1
CASSPTGSVSYEQYF
TGCGCCAGCAGTCCAACAGGGTCCGTCTCCTACGAGCAGTACTTC
>TRBD2|few|TRBJ2-7|TRBV12-3/TRBV12-4
CASSPSRGGVLSYEQYF
TGTGCCAGCAGTCCATCCCGCGGGGGGGTCCTCTCCTACGAGCAGTACTTC
>TRBD2|NA|TRBJ2-3|TRBV7-9
CASSASRGGGTDTQYF
TGTGCCAGCAGCGCCTCCCGGGGGGGGGGCACAGATACGCAGTATTTT
>NA|medium-sized|TRBJ1-2|TRBV7-2
CASSLLLHYGYTF
TGTGCCAGCAGCTTACTACTTCACTATGGCTACACCTTC